This T cell receptor (beta chain) was captured by sequencing in a study of blood T cell repertoires in COVID-19. The wider study: Acute and convalescent COVID-19 samples came from the United States, Italy and Spain. PBMCs, B-cell-depleted T cells, or T cells were the source of the cDNA or gDNA that made up the material.

Germline V gene sequence: CDR1 SGHAT, CDR2 FQDESV (reference sequence). The CDR3 consists of 15 residues. V dropped 1 base and J dropped 2 bases, with 12 bases sitting between them. Original handling: Amplification of reference gene primers provided the estimated nucleated cell counts. The table came from immunoSEQ multiplex PCR; TCRdb's copy has only in-frame clones and leaves some out. From that table come the V and J calls and clone size; the DNA was used to work out D and trimming. The data hold 50,000 to 65,000 clones, with 84% observed a single time. This receptor was taken from a man aged 60 to 75 with COVID-19, enrolled during active disease. V usage is TRBV11-1 and J usage is TRBJ2-7; D may be TRBD2 (6 bases). The sample comprised peripheral blood. CDR3 region: CASSLDLAVAYEQYF. CDR3 sequence (DNA): TGTGCCAGCAGCTTAGACTTAGCGGTCGCCTACGAGCAGTACTTC.